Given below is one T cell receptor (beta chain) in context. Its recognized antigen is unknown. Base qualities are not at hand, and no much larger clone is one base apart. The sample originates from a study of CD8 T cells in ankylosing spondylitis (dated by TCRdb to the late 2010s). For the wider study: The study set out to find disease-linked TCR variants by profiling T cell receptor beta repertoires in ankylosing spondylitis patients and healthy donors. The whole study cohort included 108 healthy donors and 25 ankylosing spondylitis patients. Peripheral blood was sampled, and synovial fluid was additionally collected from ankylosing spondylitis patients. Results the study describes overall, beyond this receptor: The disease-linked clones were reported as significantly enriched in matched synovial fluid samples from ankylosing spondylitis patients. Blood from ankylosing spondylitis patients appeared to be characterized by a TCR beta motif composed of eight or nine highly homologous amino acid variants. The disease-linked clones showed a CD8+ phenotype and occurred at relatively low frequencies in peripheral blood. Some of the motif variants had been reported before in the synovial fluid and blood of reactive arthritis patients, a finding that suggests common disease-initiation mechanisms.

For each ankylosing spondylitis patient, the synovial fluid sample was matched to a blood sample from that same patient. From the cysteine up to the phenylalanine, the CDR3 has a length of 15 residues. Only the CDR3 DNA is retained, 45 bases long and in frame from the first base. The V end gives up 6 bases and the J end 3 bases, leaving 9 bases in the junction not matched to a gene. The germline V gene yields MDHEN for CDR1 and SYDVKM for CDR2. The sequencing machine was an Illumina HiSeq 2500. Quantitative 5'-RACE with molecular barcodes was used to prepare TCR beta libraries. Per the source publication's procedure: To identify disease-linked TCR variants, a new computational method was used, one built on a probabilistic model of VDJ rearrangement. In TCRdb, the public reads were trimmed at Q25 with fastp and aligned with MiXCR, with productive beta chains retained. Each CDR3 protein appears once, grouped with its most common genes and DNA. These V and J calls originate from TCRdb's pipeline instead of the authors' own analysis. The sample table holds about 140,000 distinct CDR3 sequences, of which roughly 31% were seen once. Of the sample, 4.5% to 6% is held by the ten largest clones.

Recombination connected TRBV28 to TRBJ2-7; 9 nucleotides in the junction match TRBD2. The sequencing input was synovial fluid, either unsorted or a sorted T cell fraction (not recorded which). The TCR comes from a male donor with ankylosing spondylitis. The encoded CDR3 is CASSRHRLADYEQYF. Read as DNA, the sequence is TGTGCCAGCAGCCGCCACCGACTAGCGGACTACGAGCAGTACTTC.